The 21 T cell receptor beta chains listed next were all sequenced from one sample in a study of shared clonotypes between healthy human individuals. Sequenced by immunoSEQ multiplex PCR; TCRdb stores in-frame clones only, minus some. The sample lists 1 million to 1.3 million clones; approximately 80% were seen once. The sample taken for sequencing was memory CD4+ T cells from PBMCs. The sample's subset: CD45RA-negative fraction. Every receptor here comes from a man in his late teens or twenties in good health. Some clones in this sample may be carry-over from other donors' samples.

The rearrangement uses TRBV10-3 and TRBJ2-7; the D gene is possibly TRBD2 (6 bases). V was pared by 11 bases and J by 6 bases, with 26 bases between. CDR3 length: 15 amino acids. Germline V gene sequence: CDR1 ENHRY, CDR2 SYGVKD. CDR3 nucleotide sequence: TGTGCCTCCCAATCTGGGACTCCCCTTGTCGGCGAGCAGTACTTC. It yields the protein CASQSGTPLVGEQYF.

This clone has a count of ten or more. This chain uses TRBV7-2 with TRBJ2-3; D perhaps matches TRBD1 (5 bases). V was pared by 7 bases and J by 2 bases, with 13 bases between. CDR3 length equals 14 residues. Germline CDR1 and CDR2: SGHTA and FQGNSA. The CDR3, as DNA: TGTGCCAGCACACCAGGGTATTCCACAGATACGCAGTATTTT. Translation: CASTPGYSTDTQYF.

This clone was seen just once. The chain has TRBV28 and TRBJ1-2, with TRBD1 as a possible D gene (5 bases). The germline CDR1 and CDR2 sequences are MDHEN and SYDVKM. This CDR3 region has 13 residues. The germline V and J ends were trimmed by 6 bases and 4 bases, with 12 bases remaining between them. The CDR3 protein is CASRADGAYGYTF. The DNA for the CDR3 is TGTGCCAGCAGAGCGGATGGGGCCTATGGCTACACCTTC.

CDR3: CASSLRPGLPTAEAFF. CDR3 in DNA: TGTGCCAGCAGTCTCCGGCCGGGACTCCCGACGGCTGAAGCTTTCTTT. The chain employs TRBV27 and TRBJ1-1; D is perhaps TRBD1 (5 bases). Germline values: CDR1 MNHEY, CDR2 SMNVEV (reference sequence). This CDR3 region has 16 residues. V was clipped by 5 bases and J by 6 bases, with 22 bases between them.

The chain recombines TRBV11-3 with TRBJ2-1, with D possibly being TRBD2 (5 bases). The germline V gene encodes CDR1 SGHNT and CDR2 YENEEA. V was clipped by 2 bases and J by 0 bases, with 8 bases between them. This CDR3 contains 15 residues. The CDR3 is CASSLSGSSYNEQFF. In DNA form, the CDR3 reads TGTGCCAGCAGCTTAAGTGGGAGCTCCTACAATGAGCAGTTCTTC.

This CDR3 reads CAISARDSNQPQHF. The CDR3 nucleotides read TGTGCCATCAGTGCCAGGGATAGCAATCAGCCCCAGCATTTT. The chain couples TRBV10-3 to TRBJ1-5; D is perhaps TRBD1 (5 bases). This CDR3 comprises 14 residues. V lost 4 bases and J 0 bases, leaving 7 bases between the germline ends. Germline V lookup: CDR1 ENHRY, CDR2 SYGVKD.

This sequence joins TRBV19 and TRBJ2-6; either TRBD1 or TRBD2 may fit D (5 bases each). V was cut by 3 bases and J by 4 bases, with 10 bases left in between. This CDR3 contains 15 residues. From germline, CDR1 is LNHDA and CDR2 SQIVND (reference sequence). DNA of the CDR3: TGTGCCAGTAGTATGTGGGGGTCCGGGGCCAACGTCCTGACTTTC. Residues: CASSMWGSGANVLTF.

This clone came up once. V usage is TRBV15 and J usage is TRBJ2-5; D is possibly TRBD1 or TRBD2 (5 bases each). This CDR3 region has 13 residues. Per germline, CDR1 LNHNV and CDR2 YYDKDF (reference sequence). V dropped 3 bases and J dropped 5 bases, with 10 bases sitting between them. CDR3 bases: TGTGCCACCAGCAGTTGGGGCGGGGAGACCCAGTACTTC. It codes for CATSSWGGETQYF.

The rearrangement links TRBV2 to TRBJ2-7; TRBD1 aligns across 9 bases. V lost 6 bases to trimming and J lost 2 bases; unmatched junction nucleotides: 5. The CDR3 contains 14 residues. CDR1 and CDR2 from the germline V gene are SNHLY and FYNNEI. The CDR3 coding sequence is TGTGCCAGCAGCGTGGGACAGGGTACCTACGAGCAGTACTTC. Translated, it gives CASSVGQGTYEQYF.

There are a few counts of this clone. Other DNA sequences from this sample encode an identical CDR3 as well. The chain recombines TRBV18 with TRBJ1-1, with 7 bases lining up with TRBD1. Losses at the gene ends were 4 bases for V and 4 bases for J; bases not matched to a gene: 3. The CDR3 contains 13 residues. Germline CDR1 KGHSH, CDR2 LQKENI. The CDR3 sequence: CASSRQGGTEAFF. The CDR3 bases are TGTGCCAGCTCACGACAGGGCGGCACTGAAGCTTTCTTT.

The chain uses TRBV30 and TRBJ1-5, with 7 bases aligning to TRBD1. Germline V gene sequence: CDR1 GTSNPN, CDR2 SVGIG (reference sequence). This CDR3 has 13 amino acids. Trimming cost V 4 bases and J 4 bases; bases outside gene matches: 4. The CDR3 is CAWNRGRNQPQHF. The CDR3 DNA reads TGTGCCTGGAATAGGGGGCGAAATCAGCCCCAGCATTTT.

The chain is built from TRBV7-2 and TRBJ2-3; D might be TRBD1 or TRBD2, each matching 5 bases. The CDR3 sequence is 14 residues long. Germline lookup yields CDR1 SGHTA and CDR2 FQGNSA. Trimming stripped 1 base from V and 2 bases from J, with 7 bases between. The chain's CDR3 is CASSLGDATDTQYF. In nucleotides, the CDR3 is TGTGCCAGCAGCTTAGGGGACGCCACAGATACGCAGTATTTT. Variable domain in full (rest from reference TRBV7-2 and TRBJ2-3): GAGVSQSPSNKVTEKGKDVELRCDPISGHTALYWYRQSLGQGLEFLIYFQGNSAPDKSGLPSDRFSAERTGGSVSTLTIQRTQQEDSAVYLCASSLGDATDTQYFGPGTRLTVL.

The count of this clone is one. The chain carries TRBV6-1 and TRBJ2-7, with D perhaps given as TRBD1 or TRBD2 (7 bases each). V shed 6 bases and J shed 5 bases, with 20 bases lying between them. CDR1 MNHNS and CDR2 SASEGT come from the germline V gene. The CDR3 is 15 amino acids. CDR3 coding DNA: TGTGCCAGCAGGGGTCAGGGGGGCGGGAGCCACGAGCAGTACTTC. Translation gives CASRGQGGGSHEQYF.

This sequence joins TRBV2 and TRBJ1-1; TRBD1 might be the D (5 bases). This CDR3 comprises 13 residues. From germline, CDR1 is SNHLY and CDR2 FYNNEI. Trimming shortened V by 3 bases and J by 3 bases, and 8 bases separated the two germline ends. In DNA, the CDR3 is TGTGCCAGCAGTGACGGGGGGTACACTGAAGCTTTCTTT. It specifies CASSDGGYTEAFF.

The chain combines TRBV6-1 with TRBJ1-5; D unresolved. Trimming shortened V by 4 bases and J by 6 bases, and 19 bases separated the two germline ends. Germline lookup yields CDR1 MNHNS and CDR2 SASEGT. The CDR3 is 16 amino acids. The CDR3 nucleotides read TGTGCCAGCAGTGCTGACCGTGGGGTTCTGTTTCAGCCCCAGCATTTT. It codes for CASSADRGVLFQPQHF.

The chain links TRBV29-1 to TRBJ2-2; 8 bases are shared with TRBD2. CDR1 and CDR2 from the germline V gene are SQVTM and ANQGSEA. This CDR3 region has 13 residues. The trim removed 6 bases at V and 7 bases at J, leaving 7 bases unmatched. CDR3 coding DNA: TGCAGCGTCCTAGGGACTAGATTCGGGGAGCTGTTTTTT. Protein product: CSVLGTRFGELFF.

CDR3 bases: TGTGCCAGCAGCGCACAGGGAGCTGGGGCCAACGTCCTGACTTTC. Translation: CASSAQGAGANVLTF. V usage is TRBV6-4 and J usage is TRBJ2-6, with TRBD1 as a possible D gene (6 bases). The CDR3 loop spans 15 amino acids. V shed 6 bases and J shed 2 bases, with 11 bases lying between them. CDR1 and CDR2 from the germline V gene are MRHNA and SNTAGT.

This chain links TRBV28 with TRBJ2-1; weak D call: TRBD2 (6 bases). Germline V gene sequence: CDR1 MDHEN, CDR2 SYDVKM. CDR3 length: 14 amino acids. V gave up 4 bases and J gave up 7 bases, with 14 bases separating them. CDR3 region: CASSWQGGSNEQFF. DNA for the CDR3: TGTGCCAGCAGTTGGCAGGGAGGCTCTAATGAGCAGTTCTTC.

Details on this clone: Its ends do not fully match the called genes, so a read error is possible. The chain combines TRBV30 with TRBJ2-7, with D maybe TRBD1 (5 bases). The CDR3 contains 13 residues. Germline lookup yields CDR1 GTSNPN and CDR2 SVGIG (reference sequence). The CDR3 DNA is TGTGCCAGGAGTTTAGGGGTGGAGAACGAGCAGTACTTC. This encodes CARSLGVENEQYF.

With respect to this clone: One end of the junction fails to match germline, which may point to a read error. This chain's CDR3 is CASSPDRTFLF. CDR3 nucleotide sequence: TGTGCCAGCTCACCAGACAGAACCTTCCTCTTT. The gene calls are TRBV18 and TRBJ1-1, with a tentative D call TRBD1 (5 bases). This CDR3 has 11 amino acids. Germline V gene sequence: CDR1 KGHSH, CDR2 LQKENI.

The rearrangement joins TRBV5-8 to TRBJ1-1; no reliable D call. Per germline, CDR1 SGHTS and CDR2 YDEGEE. This CDR3 spans 15 amino acids. V was cut by 2 bases and J by 0 bases, with 11 bases left in between. This chain's CDR3 is CASSFEWALNTEAFF. In DNA form, the CDR3 reads TGTGCCAGCAGCTTTGAATGGGCTTTGAACACTGAAGCTTTCTTT.